One sample yielded the 17 T cell receptor beta chains listed below, sequenced in a study of blood T cell repertoires in COVID-19. The protocol was immunoSEQ multiplex PCR, while the TCRdb copy is restricted to in-frame clones and leaves out a portion. The sample lists about 13,000 clones; around 88% were seen once. The sequenced sample was peripheral blood. All receptors derive from a man older than 75 with acute or convalescent COVID-19.

The chain links TRBV7-3 to TRBJ1-1; the match to TRBD1 covers 8 bases. V shed 5 bases and J 3 bases; nucleotides not matched to a gene: 5. CDR1 is SGHTA, CDR2 FQGTGA, per germline. The CDR3 spans 14 residues. This CDR3 is CASSAQGADTEAFF. CDR3 in DNA: TGTGCCAGCAGCGCGCAGGGGGCGGACACTGAAGCTTTCTTT. Complete variable domain (other parts from reference TRBV7-3 and TRBJ1-1): GAGVSQTPSNKVTEKGKYVELRCDPISGHTALYWYRQSLGQGPEFLIYFQGTGAADDSGLPNDRFFAVRPEGSVSTLKIQRTERGDSAVYLCASSAQGADTEAFFGQGTRLTVV.

The V and J genes are TRBV30 and TRBJ1-1; D is undetermined. The V end lost 2 bases, the J end lost 7 bases, and 11 bases lay between the germline ends. Germline lookup yields CDR1 GTSNPN and CDR2 SVGIG (reference sequence). The CDR3 contains 12 residues. The CDR3 region is CAWSPLFSEAFF. The CDR3 DNA reads as TGTGCCTGGAGTCCCCTTTTCAGTGAAGCTTTCTTT.

The CDR3 DNA is TGTGCCAGCAGTTCGTATTTAAACACCTACGAGCAGTACTTC. This sequence encodes CASSSYLNTYEQYF. The chain uses TRBV6-6 and TRBJ2-7; no clear D. CDR1 is MNHNY and CDR2 is SVGAGI in the germline V gene (reference sequence). Trimming shortened V by 4 bases and J by 2 bases, and 12 bases separated the two germline ends. The CDR3 length is 14 residues.

The chain couples TRBV5-6 to TRBJ2-3, with D maybe TRBD2 (6 bases). V lost 0 bases to trimming and J lost 2 bases, with 16 bases between them. Germline V gene lookup returns CDR1 SGHDT and CDR2 YYEEEE. The CDR3 extends over 17 amino acids. The CDR3 bases are TGTGCCAGCAGCTTGGAAGGTAGCGGAGCAATCACAGATACGCAGTATTTT. Translation: CASSLEGSGAITDTQYF.

Notes on this clone: An end of the junction differs from the germline gene, which may be a read error. This chain uses TRBV6-5 with TRBJ1-6; TRBD1 is a possible D gene (5 bases). This CDR3 has 15 amino acids. CDR1 and CDR2 from the germline V gene are MNHEY and SVGAGI. The CDR3 is CVSRADGSNNSPLHF. The CDR3 DNA sequence: TGTGTCAGCAGGGCCGATGGGAGCAATAATTCACCCCTCCACTTT.

The chain joins TRBV7-2 to TRBJ2-1; 8 bases align to TRBD2. The CDR3 spans 14 residues. Germline V gives CDR1 SGHTA, CDR2 FQGNSA. V was pared by 6 bases and J by 3 bases, with 4 bases of the junction left unmatched. CDR3 sequence reads: CASRPGGYYNEQFF. In nucleotides, the CDR3 is TGTGCCAGCAGACCGGGGGGGTACTACAATGAGCAGTTCTTC.

This clone was counted only a few times. The J gene is TRBJ2-1, the V gene TRBV7-6; 9 bases align to TRBD1. The CDR3 consists of 21 residues. CDR1 and CDR2 from the germline V gene are SGHVS and FNYEAQ. V lost 1 base, J lost 0 bases, and 16 bases stayed unmatched. CDR3 coding DNA: TGTGCCAGCAGCTTAGTATGGGGGACAGGGCGTGAGAGAACCTCCTACAATGAGCAGTTCTTC. Its protein is CASSLVWGTGRERTSYNEQFF.

The rearrangement links TRBV6-5 to TRBJ2-2; D possibly corresponds to TRBD1 (5 bases). Trimming cost V 2 bases and J 4 bases, with 8 bases left between them. CDR3 size: 14 residues. Germline CDR1 MNHEY, CDR2 SVGAGI. CDR3 sequence: CASSYQGGTGELFF. The CDR3 DNA is TGTGCCAGCAGTTACCAGGGTGGCACCGGGGAGCTGTTTTTT.

The chain joins TRBV7-2 to TRBJ1-5, with 8 bases fitting TRBD1. The CDR3 spans 14 residues. Looked up from germline, CDR1 is SGHTA and CDR2 is FQGNSA. V gave up 5 bases and J gave up 6 bases; unmatched junction bases: 6. CDR3: CASSPDRAGQPQHF. CDR3 sequence (DNA): TGTGCCAGCAGCCCGGACAGGGCTGGTCAGCCCCAGCATTTT.

As DNA, the CDR3 is TGTGCCAGCAGCCAGGGGGACAGGGCCCCTCGAGAGCTGTTTTTT. This gives the protein CASSQGDRAPRELFF. The chain has TRBV3-1 (or the pseudogene TRBV3-2) and TRBJ1-4, with 9 bases aligning to TRBD1. The CDR3 sequence is 15 residues long. V shed 3 bases, J shed 14 bases, and the junction held 13 bases outside the gene matches. Germline V gives CDR1 LGHDT, CDR2 YNNKEL (reference sequence).

CDR3 in DNA: TGTGCCAGCAGTTTAAAAGGGACACCGAGAAATCAGCCCCAGCATTTT. This codes for CASSLKGTPRNQPQHF. V gene TRBV28 combines with J gene TRBJ1-5; tentatively, D is TRBD1 (6 bases). The ends were cut back, 2 bases at V and 4 bases at J, with 15 bases in the middle. CDR1 MDHEN and CDR2 SYDVKM come from the germline V gene. The CDR3 is made up of 16 amino acids.

The chain has TRBV5-1 and TRBJ2-7, with 8 nucleotides matching TRBD2. J gave up 4 bases and V 3 bases, and 6 bases lay outside the gene matches. The CDR3 covers 14 residues. Per the germline V gene, CDR1 is SGHRS and CDR2 is YFSETQ. In nucleotides, the CDR3 is TGCGCCAGCAGCTCGAGCGGGAGTAAGTACGAGCAGTACTTC. Encoded protein: CASSSSGSKYEQYF. The variable domain in full, with the rest retrieved from reference TRBV5-1 and TRBJ2-7, is KAGVTQTPRYLIKTRGQQVTLSCSPISGHRSVSWYQQTPGQGLQFLFEYFSETQRNKGNFPGRFSGRQFSNSRSEMNVSTLELGDSALYLCASSSSGSKYEQYFGPGTRLTVT.

This clone came up a few times. The genes are TRBV7-3 and TRBJ1-1; D not resolved. Between the trimmed V and J ends, which lost 1 base and 2 bases, there was a span of 14 bases. CDR3 length: 16 residues. Germline CDR1 is SGHTA and CDR2 is FQGTGA. DNA of the CDR3: TGTGCCAGCAGCTTAATGGTAAGTGGCAGTAACACTGAAGCTTTCTTT. It encodes CASSLMVSGSNTEAFF.

This clone was seen just once. This sequence joins TRBV28 and TRBJ1-4; the D is unclear. Trimming removed 6 bases at V and 8 bases at J, with 16 bases between. CDR1 MDHEN and CDR2 SYDVKM come from the germline V gene. The CDR3 covers 14 residues. CDR3 residues: CASRPYDAGEKLFF. In DNA form, the CDR3 reads TGTGCCAGCAGGCCATATGATGCGGGGGAAAAACTGTTTTTT. The full variable domain, rest sourced from reference TRBV28 and TRBJ1-4, is DVKVTQSSRYLVKRTGEKVFLECVQDMDHENMFWYRQDPGLGLRLIYFSYDVKMKEKGDIPEGYSVSREKKERFSLILESASTNQTSMYLCASRPYDAGEKLFFGSGTQLSVL.

In nucleotides, the CDR3 is TGTGCCAGTAGTGGGGCCGGGACAGGCTCCTACGAGCAGTACTTC. Translated: CASSGAGTGSYEQYF. The rearrangement joins TRBV19 to TRBJ2-7, with 8 positions matching TRBD1. The CDR3 has 15 residues. V gave up 5 bases and J gave up 0 bases; unmatched junction bases: 6. Germline CDR1 reads LNHDA; CDR2 reads SQIVND (reference sequence).

This chain connects TRBV19 to TRBJ2-5; a possible D gene is TRBD2 (6 bases). The CDR3 loop spans 14 amino acids. The V gene lost 4 bases and the J gene lost 4 bases, with 13 bases spanning the gap. Germline-derived CDR1 and CDR2 are LNHDA and SQIVND (reference sequence). This chain's CDR3 is CASSNPGVGETQYF. DNA for the CDR3: TGTGCCAGTAGTAATCCGGGGGTGGGAGAGACCCAGTACTTC.

CDR3 DNA: TGTGCCAGCAGGCCCGGGCCGAACCGGGGCTATAATTCACCCCTCCACTTT. This sequence encodes CASRPGPNRGYNSPLHF. The V and J genes are TRBV7-9 and TRBJ1-6, with no clear D. Germline assignment: CDR1 SEHNR and CDR2 FQNEAQ (reference sequence). The CDR3 sequence is 17 residues long. V was pared by 6 bases and J by 3 bases, with 18 bases between.